Described below is a single T cell receptor (beta chain) sequence and its context. The same CDR3 can be traced to other DNA sequences in this sample. These data are taken from a study of blood T cell repertoires in COVID-19. Whole-study context: Researchers got acute and convalescent COVID-19 samples from the United States, Italy and Spain. PBMCs, B-cell-depleted T cells, or T cells provided the cDNA or gDNA that made up the material.

Unmatched junction bases numbered 4, after V lost 4 bases and J lost 5 bases. The CDR3 contains 14 residues. In germline, CDR1 is SEHNR, CDR2 FQNEAQ (reference sequence). Authors' analysis steps: Amplification with reference gene primers provided the estimates of nucleated cell counts. Clones were read by immunoSEQ multiplex PCR, and TCRdb kept only the in-frame ones, dropping some. V, J and clone size reflect that table, while D and trimming were determined from the DNA. The sample yields over 50,000 clones, roughly 86% seen once. Input material: peripheral blood. J is TRBJ1-1 and V is TRBV7-9, with 10 bases identical to TRBD1. This TCR derives from a human donor in a cohort sampled during active COVID-19. Here the CDR3 reads CASSSTGGRTEAFF. The DNA for the CDR3 is TGTGCCAGCAGCTCGACAGGGGGCAGAACTGAAGCTTTCTTT.